The T cell receptor (beta chain) under discussion was sequenced for a study of blood T cell repertoires in COVID-19 (dated by TCRdb to about 2020). Context from the whole study: The collaborator samples originated in the United States, Italy and Spain and spanned the acute and convalescent phases of COVID-19. Sample metadata almost always included a de-identified subject ID, COVID-19 status, age in years and sex. A freely available public database, intended as a resource for researchers studying the immune response to SARS-CoV-2, is where the repertoires were released. The material from the prospective study consisted of cDNA or gDNA derived from T cells, B-cell-depleted T cells, or PBMCs. Samples were obtained from the ongoing ImmuneRACE study (first 160 participants) and from 1,254 subjects provided by 6 global collaborators. HLA class I and class II types, where available, came from metadata supplied by the sample provider rather than from assay-based typing. Subjects who had been exposed to COVID-19, were actively infected with it, or had recovered from it provided the deeply sampled blood TCRbeta repertoires that made up the dataset.

What the study reported, not specific to this receptor: The amount of clinical and demographic metadata varied by source and participant and was provided uncurated.

In Seattle, one collaborating source enrolled patients while the infection was active and tracked those patients longitudinally over the course of disease. Each collaborating institution followed its own protocols to collect whole blood in K2EDTA tubes. Collaborator samples were shipped for TCRbeta analysis as frozen whole blood, isolated PBMCs, or DNA extracted from either sample type. TCRbeta CDR3 regions were amplified from genomic DNA by means of the immunoSEQ Assay, a bias-controlled multiplex PCR. The study's own analysis went as follows. Nucleated cell counts per sample were estimated from amplification of reference gene primers within the assay. Sequence reads were collapsed and filtered to measure the absolute abundance of every unique TCRbeta CDR3 rearrangement. For each sample, productive Simpson clonality was calculated as the square root of Simpson's diversity index over productive rearrangements. Sourced from immuneACCESS, this table was stored by TCRdb with only in-frame sequences that have V and J called. A share of the clones is absent; for the studies checked, an unresolved V gene accounts for under half, and the remainder has no known explanation. That table gives V, J and clone size, and the DNA gave D and trimming. The sample table contains fewer than 350,000 clones; only one count was recorded for approximately 87% of them. 10% to 15% of the sample belongs to the ten largest clones.

Comments on this clone: Its antigen is unknown. No base quality information exists; no much larger clone differs at one position.

The origin of this receptor is a woman in her twenties or thirties with COVID-19, enrolled during active disease. The specimen sequenced was peripheral blood.

CDR3 reads: CASSSTGGSTGELFF. In nucleotides, the sequence is TGTGCCAGCAGTTCGACAGGGGGATCGACCGGGGAGCTGTTTTTT. The rearrangement joined TRBV28 to TRBJ2-2, with 9 middle bases fitting TRBD1. The CDR3, from cysteine to phenylalanine, totals 15 residues. The CDR3 DNA has 45 bases and is translated from base 1. The germline V gene supplies CDR1 MDHEN and CDR2 SYDVKM. Germline trimming amounts to 4 bases on V and 5 bases on J, with 5 as the count of junction bases outside the gene matches.